The present T cell receptor (beta chain) was sequenced within a study of neoadjuvant anti-PD-1 for oral cavity cancer. Study-wide context: Patients mostly received three to four biweekly nivolumab doses at 3 mg/kg before surgery.

Patients had newly diagnosed, untreated stage II-IVA oral cavity squamous cell carcinoma. The repertoire was sequenced with immunoSEQ multiplex PCR; TCRdb's copy has only in-frame clones and lacks some. The sample consists of tens of thousands of clones, under 85% of them appearing once. CDR1 and CDR2 (germline): SGDLS, YYNGEE. This CDR3 has 14 residues. V was pared by 0 bases and J by 6 bases, with 3 bases of the junction left unmatched. This clonotype originated in a person aged 35-79 years with oral cavity squamous cell carcinoma. The J gene is TRBJ1-2, the V gene TRBV9; 9 bases are shared with TRBD1. Sequenced material: PBMCs, taken before nivolumab (anti-PD-1) treatment. The CDR3 reads CASSVDRGLNGYTF. In DNA, the CDR3 is TGTGCCAGCAGCGTAGACAGGGGGCTGAATGGCTACACCTTC.